This TCR beta chain was obtained from a study of cytomegalovirus exposure and HLA in healthy donors. The V gene's germline CDR1 is SGDLS and CDR2 YYNGEE. Trimming pared 0 bases from V and 5 bases from J, leaving 14 bases between. The CDR3 spans 15 residues. Use of 60 Vbeta and 13 Jbeta primers characterized the PCR. The data were produced by immunoSEQ multiplex PCR, yet TCRdb's version contains in-frame clones alone and is incomplete. This sample carries 170,000 or so clones, 60% to 85% of them seen once, and the ten largest clones take over 2.5%. This clone has just a few counts. The chain uses TRBV9 and TRBJ2-5, with D perhaps matching TRBD1 (5 bases). The TCR comes from a woman between 50 and 59 years old in good health and CMV-seropositive. Sequences were obtained from PBMCs. CDR3 DNA sequence: TGTGCCAGCAGCGTAGGAAGCGTCCCAGGGGAGACCCAGTACTTC. Amino acids: CASSVGSVPGETQYF.